The T cell receptor (beta chain) described here comes from a study of blood T cell repertoires in COVID-19. Germline V gives CDR1 MNHNS, CDR2 SASEGT. Trimming removed 2 bases from V and 0 bases from J, with 13 bases in between. The CDR3 loop spans 16 amino acids. This clone appeared once. The data were produced by immunoSEQ multiplex PCR, yet TCRdb's version contains in-frame clones alone and is incomplete. Of around 60,000 clones in the sample, 81% were seen once. The chain combines TRBV6-1 with TRBJ1-1; D gene ambiguous. Sequencing input: peripheral blood. This receptor was identified in a woman older than 75 with active or convalescent COVID-19. DNA of the CDR3: TGTGCCAGCAGTGAAAAAGAGGTTCGGGTGAACACTGAAGCTTTCTTT. It specifies CASSEKEVRVNTEAFF.